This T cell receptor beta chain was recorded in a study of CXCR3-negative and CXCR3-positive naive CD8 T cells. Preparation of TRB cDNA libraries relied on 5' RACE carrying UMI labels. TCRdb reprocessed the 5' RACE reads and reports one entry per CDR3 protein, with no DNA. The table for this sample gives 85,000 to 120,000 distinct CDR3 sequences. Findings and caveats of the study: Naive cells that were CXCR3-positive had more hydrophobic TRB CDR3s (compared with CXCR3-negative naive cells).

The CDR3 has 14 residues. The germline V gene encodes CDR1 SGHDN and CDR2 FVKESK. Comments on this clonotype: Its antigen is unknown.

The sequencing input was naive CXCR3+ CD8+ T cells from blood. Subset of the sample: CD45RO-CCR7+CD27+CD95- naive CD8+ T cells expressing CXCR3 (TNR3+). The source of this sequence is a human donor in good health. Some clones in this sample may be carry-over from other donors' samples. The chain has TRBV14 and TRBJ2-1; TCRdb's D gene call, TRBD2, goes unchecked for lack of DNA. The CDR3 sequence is CASSPWEPPNEQFF.